This T cell receptor beta chain comes out of a study of blood T cell repertoires in COVID-19. Germline V gives CDR1 SGHAT, CDR2 FQDESV (reference sequence). Trimming stripped 5 bases from V and 5 bases from J, with 19 bases between. CDR3 size: 15 residues. Profiling relied on immunoSEQ multiplex PCR, and the TCRdb table lists in-frame clones only, not all of them. The sample contains about 270,000 clones, about 85% of which appear only once. J is TRBJ2-7 and V is TRBV11-1; TRBD2 might be the D (5 bases). The source of this sequence is a human donor in a cohort sampled during active COVID-19. The sample comprised peripheral blood. In nucleotides, the CDR3 is TGTGCCAGCAGCAGAAACGGGGATATAAGGGACGAGCAGTACTTC. This translates into CASSRNGDIRDEQYF. The full variable domain, its missing parts supplied by reference TRBV11-1 and TRBJ2-7, is EAEVAQSPRYKITEKSQAVAFWCDPISGHATLYWYRQILGQGPELLVQFQDESVVDDSQLPKDRFSAERLKGVDSTLKIQPAELGDSAMYLCASSRNGDIRDEQYFGPGTRLTVT.